Detailed here is one T cell receptor (beta chain). Libraries were prepared by immunoSEQ multiplex PCR; TCRdb keeps only in-frame clonotypes and omits some of them. The sample includes roughly 130,000 clones, over 85% of them seen just once. The V end lost 3 bases, the J end lost 6 bases, and 9 bases lay between the germline ends. This CDR3 contains 13 residues. Germline loops: CDR1 LNHDA, CDR2 SQIVND (reference sequence). The data belong to a study of blood T cell repertoires in COVID-19. About the research overall: Italy, Spain and the United States were the sources of the convalescent and acute COVID-19 samples. Sources were T cells, B-cell-depleted T cells, or PBMCs; the material itself was cDNA or gDNA.

V and J are TRBV19 and TRBJ2-1; unclear D gene. The receptor was isolated from a middle-aged man with active COVID-19. The sample taken for sequencing was peripheral blood. CDR3 DNA: TGTGCCAGTAGTATTACTAATGGCAATGAGCAGTTCTTC. This codes for CASSITNGNEQFF. Using reference TRBV19 and TRBJ2-1 for the parts outside the CDR3, the full variable domain is DGGITQSPKYLFRKEGQNVTLSCEQNLNHDAMYWYRQDPGQGLRLIYYSQIVNDFQKGDIAEGYSVSREKKESFPLTVTSAQKNPTAFYLCASSITNGNEQFFGPGTRLTVL.